This entry features one T cell receptor beta chain sequence. The data were obtained in a study of control samples from healthy donors and cancer patients. The CDR3 is 12 amino acids. V lost 2 bases to trimming and J lost 15 bases, with 13 bases between them. The V gene's germline CDR1 is LGHDT and CDR2 YNNKEL (reference sequence). Generated by immunoSEQ multiplex PCR, the TCRdb table keeps only in-frame clones and is missing some. The sample carries around 110,000 clones, around 90% recorded once. Sequenced: blood. The source is a woman in her 70s in good health. This chain joins TRBV3-1 (or the pseudogene TRBV3-2) and TRBJ1-4; D gene unclear. CDR3 coding DNA: TGTGCCAGCAGCCAAATAGACGAGGGATTGTTTTTT. Its translation is CASSQIDEGLFF.